Here is one T cell receptor (beta chain) with its context. This record belongs to a study of blood T cell repertoires in COVID-19. Study-level information: Samples representing acute and convalescent COVID-19 were sourced from the United States, Italy and Spain. Sources were T cells, B-cell-depleted T cells, or PBMCs; the material itself was cDNA or gDNA.

This CDR3 has 11 amino acids. Trimming pared 5 bases from V and 3 bases from J, leaving 4 bases between. CDR1 is SEHNR, CDR2 FQNEAQ, per germline (reference sequence). Generated by immunoSEQ multiplex PCR, the TCRdb table keeps only in-frame clones and is missing some. The sample carries 95,000 to 110,000 clones, about 80% recorded once. The sample taken for sequencing was peripheral blood. The clonotype comes from a woman older than 75 with active or convalescent COVID-19. The chain links TRBV7-9 to TRBJ2-5, with D uncertain. The CDR3, as DNA: TGTGCCAGCAGCCAGAAAGAGACCCAGTACTTC. Its protein product is CASSQKETQYF.